This entry concerns a single T cell receptor beta chain. These data are taken from a study of blood T cell repertoires in COVID-19. The protocol was immunoSEQ multiplex PCR, while the TCRdb copy is restricted to in-frame clones and leaves out a portion. The sample includes roughly 230,000 clones, about 85% of them seen just once. The CDR3 has 17 amino acids. V shed 2 bases, J shed 2 bases, and the junction held 7 bases outside the gene matches. Looked up from germline, CDR1 is LNHNV and CDR2 is YYDKDF (reference sequence). The chain has TRBV15 and TRBJ2-4, with TRBD1 matching over 9 bases. This clonotype was obtained from a woman between 45 and 65 years old who had been exposed to COVID-19. The specimen sequenced was PBMCs or T cells enriched from blood (not recorded which). DNA for the CDR3: TGTGCCACCAGCAGACAGGGGACAGGGAATTCCAAAAACATTCAGTACTTC. It translates to CATSRQGTGNSKNIQYF.